These T cell receptor beta chains were read from a single sample in a study of CD4 T cells in relation to SARS-CoV-2 and coronaviruses. The antigens these receptors bind are not known. The assay was immunoSEQ multiplex PCR, and TCRdb's table has in-frame clones only and misses some. The sample gives 25,000 to 30,000 clones, 75% to 80% of which show up once; about 17% is in the top ten. Sequencing was carried out using CD4+ T cells from PBMCs, cultured in vitro. The origin of the receptors is a human donor in good health. Both conserved end residues are part of each CDR3. The D gene is left open where the match is weak. Where a row states a size, it is once, few, many or the class of an expanded clone; other rows omit it.

length: 15
D: TRBD2
V: TRBV10-3
J: TRBJ2-3
size: .
CDR3: CAISASREGTDTQYF
DNA: TGTGCCATCAGTGCTTCCCGGGAGGGCACAGATACGCAGTATTTT

length: 15
D: .
V: TRBV3-1/TRBV3-2
J: TRBJ1-2
size: .
CDR3: CASSQQGFSNYGYTF
DNA: TGTGCCAGCAGCCAACAGGGATTCTCTAACTATGGCTACACCTTC

length: 14
D: TRBD2
V: TRBV10-3
J: TRBJ2-3
size: once
CDR3: CATEAGGRSDTQYF
DNA: TGTGCCACGGAAGCGGGGGGGCGTTCAGATACGCAGTATTTT

length: 12
D: .
V: TRBV3-1/TRBV3-2
J: TRBJ2-1
size: once
CDR3: CASSPSFGGQFF
DNA: TGTGCCAGCAGCCCATCCTTCGGGGGGCAGTTCTTC

length: 15
D: .
V: TRBV5-5
J: TRBJ1-5
size: .
CDR3: CASSLGSGPVEAQHF
DNA: TGTGCCAGCAGCTTAGGGTCCGGGCCGGTGGAGGCCCAGCATTTT

length: 13
D: .
V: TRBV30
J: TRBJ2-1
size: few
CDR3: CAWSVHGNGKQFF
DNA: TGTGCCTGGAGTGTACATGGGAATGGGAAGCAGTTCTTC

length: 16
D: .
V: TRBV6-2/TRBV6-3
J: TRBJ2-1
size: .
CDR3: CASSHLSWGGHNEQFF
DNA: TGTGCCAGCAGCCATCTTAGTTGGGGCGGTCACAATGAGCAGTTCTTC

length: 19
D: TRBD2
V: TRBV7-9
J: TRBJ2-2
size: few
CDR3: CASSKQPGLAGGSTGELFF
DNA: TGTGCCAGCAGCAAACAGCCGGGACTAGCGGGAGGAAGCACCGGGGAGCTGTTTTTT

length: 14
D: .
V: TRBV6-5
J: TRBJ2-7
size: .
CDR3: CASRYGAGPGEQYF
DNA: TGTGCCAGCAGATATGGGGCAGGGCCTGGCGAGCAGTACTTC

length: 14
D: .
V: TRBV7-2
J: TRBJ2-7
size: .
CDR3: CASRRADTPYEQYF
DNA: TGTGCCAGCAGAAGAGCCGACACCCCCTACGAGCAGTACTTC

length: 16
D: TRBD2
V: TRBV7-2
J: TRBJ2-3
size: .
CDR3: CASSSSGGTTTDTQYF
DNA: TGTGCCAGCAGTTCAAGCGGGGGGACCACCACAGATACGCAGTATTTT

length: 12
D: .
V: TRBV30
J: TRBJ2-1
size: .
CDR3: CAWSVLYNEQFF
DNA: TGTGCCTGGAGTGTACTCTACAATGAGCAGTTCTTC

length: 14
D: TRBD2
V: TRBV14
J: TRBJ2-7
size: .
CDR3: CASSLAGVKYEQYF
DNA: TGTGCCAGCAGCCTAGCGGGAGTCAAGTACGAGCAGTACTTC

length: 16
D: TRBD2
V: TRBV19
J: TRBJ2-3
size: .
CDR3: CASSIVTSGRTDTQYF
DNA: TGTGCCAGTAGTATAGTGACTAGCGGACGCACAGATACGCAGTATTTT

length: 17
D: .
V: TRBV21-1
J: TRBJ1-2
size: .
CDR3: CASSKSPMVRGWSGYTF
DNA: TGTGCCAGCAGCAAATCGCCCATGGTTAGGGGGTGGAGTGGCTACACCTTC

length: 16
D: TRBD2
V: TRBV5-6
J: TRBJ2-5
size: once
CDR3: CASSLDGRERRETQYF
DNA: TGTGCCAGCAGCTTGGACGGGCGGGAGAGGAGGGAGACCCAGTACTTC

length: 18
D: TRBD1
V: TRBV2
J: TRBJ1-4
size: .
CDR3: CASNAGTGGLVGNEKLFF
DNA: TGTGCCAGCAATGCCGGGACAGGGGGCTTGGTGGGTAATGAAAAACTGTTTTTT

length: 15
D: .
V: TRBV9
J: TRBJ1-1
size: few
CDR3: CASSVEVNSNTEAFF
DNA: TGTGCCAGCAGCGTAGAGGTGAATTCGAACACTGAAGCTTTCTTT

length: 16
D: TRBD1
V: TRBV19
J: TRBJ2-4
size: .
CDR3: CASSTRTGGLENIQYF
DNA: TGTGCCAGTAGTACCCGGACAGGGGGTCTCGAAAACATTCAGTACTTC

length: 14
D: .
V: TRBV9
J: TRBJ2-1
size: once
CDR3: CASSVDGRTNEQFF
DNA: TGTGCCAGCAGCGTAGACGGCAGGACGAATGAGCAGTTCTTC

length: 14
D: .
V: TRBV7-8
J: TRBJ1-5
size: .
CDR3: CASSFGETGQPQHF
DNA: TGTGCCAGCAGCTTTGGAGAGACGGGTCAGCCCCAGCATTTT

length: 14
D: .
V: TRBV19
J: TRBJ2-1
size: .
CDR3: CASSISAGLDEQFF
DNA: TGTGCCAGTAGTATTTCCGCGGGCTTGGATGAGCAGTTCTTC

length: 15
D: TRBD1
V: TRBV29-1
J: TRBJ2-3
size: .
CDR3: CSVGGDRGHSDTQYF
DNA: TGCAGCGTGGGTGGGGACAGGGGGCACTCTGATACGCAGTATTTT

length: 12
D: .
V: TRBV19
J: TRBJ1-5
size: .
CDR3: CASTPEGQPQHF
DNA: TGTGCCAGTACCCCCGAGGGCCAGCCCCAGCATTTT

length: 12
D: .
V: TRBV19
J: TRBJ2-3
size: .
CDR3: CASSLAADTQYF
DNA: TGTGCCAGTAGCCTAGCTGCCGATACGCAGTATTTT

length: 20
D: .
V: TRBV3-1/TRBV3-2
J: TRBJ2-4
size: .
CDR3: CASRDRGEAEKRIAKNIQYF
DNA: TGTGCCAGCAGGGACCGCGGGGAAGCAGAGAAAAGAATTGCCAAAAACATTCAGTACTTC

length: 13
D: .
V: TRBV27
J: TRBJ1-6
size: few
CDR3: CASSLQHNSPLHF
DNA: TGTGCCAGCAGTTTACAGCATAATTCACCCCTCCACTTT

length: 15
D: .
V: TRBV3-1/TRBV3-2
J: TRBJ1-5
size: few
CDR3: CASSQAGRSDQPQHF
DNA: TGTGCCAGCAGCCAAGCGGGCAGGTCCGACCAGCCCCAGCATTTT

length: 14
D: .
V: TRBV18
J: TRBJ1-1
size: .
CDR3: CASSQDFLNTEAFF
DNA: TGTGCCAGCTCACAGGACTTCCTGAACACTGAAGCTTTCTTT

length: 14
D: TRBD1
V: TRBV18
J: TRBJ2-4
size: .
CDR3: CASSPDRGQNIQYF
DNA: TGTGCCAGCTCACCGGACAGGGGCCAAAACATTCAGTACTTC

length: 13
D: .
V: TRBV6-5
J: TRBJ2-5
size: .
CDR3: CASSPTRLQTQYF
DNA: TGTGCCAGCAGTCCGACTAGGTTGCAGACCCAGTACTTC

length: 14
D: .
V: TRBV7-8
J: TRBJ2-1
size: .
CDR3: CASSLLTGRNEQFF
DNA: TGTGCCAGCAGCTTACTTACAGGGAGGAATGAGCAGTTCTTC

length: 14
D: .
V: TRBV5-1
J: TRBJ1-4
size: once
CDR3: CASSRLGGDEKLFF
DNA: TGCGCCAGCAGCCGTCTGGGGGGAGACGAAAAACTGTTTTTT

length: 13
D: .
V: TRBV27
J: TRBJ2-5
size: .
CDR3: CASSHSWGETQYF
DNA: TGTGCCAGCAGTCATTCGTGGGGAGAGACCCAGTACTTC

length: 16
D: TRBD2
V: TRBV5-1
J: TRBJ2-2
size: few
CDR3: CATRVGEGPITGELFF
DNA: TGCGCCACCCGGGTCGGGGAGGGCCCGATTACCGGGGAGCTGTTTTTT

length: 20
D: TRBD2
V: TRBV19
J: TRBJ2-2
size: .
CDR3: CASVPLGLAGVRVNTGELFF
DNA: TGTGCCAGTGTTCCTCTCGGACTAGCGGGAGTGAGGGTGAACACCGGGGAGCTGTTTTTT